This TCR beta chain emerged from a study of shared clonotypes between healthy human individuals. Regarding the study as a whole: Large sequencing depth failed to make sorted-subset sequencing complete, rarefaction showed.

TCRdb's table, derived via immunoSEQ multiplex PCR, lists solely in-frame clones and lacks some. The data hold about 2.4 million clones, with roughly 93% observed a single time. Remarks on this clone: Its specificity is unknown.

Trimming removed 3 bases at V and 6 bases at J, with 11 bases between. Germline values: CDR1 ENHRY, CDR2 SYGVKD. The CDR3 covers 13 residues. This TCR derives from a man aged 18 to 29 in good health. Some clones in this sample may be carry-over from other donors' samples. The chain joins TRBV10-3 to TRBJ1-2; perhaps TRBD1 as D (6 bases). Sequences were obtained from naive CD4+ T cells from PBMCs. The subset: CD45RA+ positively selected. The CDR3 sequence is CAISERTDDGYTF. Here the CDR3 DNA reads TGTGCCATCAGTGAAAGGACAGACGATGGCTACACCTTC.